This T cell receptor beta chain is from a study of regulatory T cells in long-lasting Graves disease. Regarding the study as a whole: Accuracy was perhaps lowered by the small sample size.

Comment on this clonotype: What it recognizes is unknown.

Time point here: newly diagnosed GD, antithyroid drugs for less than 3 months. Extracted RNA from PBMCs served as the source of the TCR library. Approximately 8.6-milliliter peripheral blood samples went into EDTA tubes. Combining iRepertoire HTBI primers with Arm-PCR of CDR3 regions, the authors built TCR beta libraries. TCRdb reprocessed the multiplex PCR reads via MiXCR and lists one record per CDR3 protein. The table includes about 540,000 distinct CDR3 sequences, roughly 14% detected once. Germline CDR1 reads SEHNR; CDR2 reads FQNEAQ (reference sequence). Losses at the gene ends were 5 bases for V and 5 bases for J; bases not matched to a gene: 7. The CDR3 covers 15 residues. The data also belong to a second study, concerning T cells in Graves' hyperthyroidism and ophthalmopathy.

The sequencing used peripheral blood mononuclear cells (PBMCs), collected at new diagnosis, from a patient treated with antithyroid drugs. The clonotype was recovered from a young man with Graves disease. This chain connects TRBV7-9 to TRBJ2-2; 8 bases align to TRBD2. CDR3 in amino acids: CASSPTSGGTGELFF. As DNA, the CDR3 is TGTGCCAGCAGCCCTACTAGCGGAGGGACCGGGGAGCTGTTTTTT. The whole variable domain, remainder taken from reference TRBV7-9 and TRBJ2-2, is DTGVSQNPRHKITKRGQNVTFRCDPISEHNRLYWYRQTLGQGPEFLTYFQNEAQLEKSRLLSDRFSAERPKGSFSTLEIQRTEQGDSAMYLCASSPTSGGTGELFFGEGSRLTVL.